Below, 23 T cell receptor beta chains from the same sample are listed, as sequenced in a study of neurological immune-mediated disorders. MiXCR, run by TCRdb on the 5' RACE reads, gives a single entry per CDR3 protein. This table holds tens of thousands of distinct CDR3 sequences, around 4% found once. The material sequenced was PBMCs. These receptors originate from a man under 40 with multiple sclerosis.

This clonotype has a count of ten or more. This chain connects TRBV5-1 to TRBJ2-3, with D possibly being TRBD1 or TRBD2 (5 bases each). V dropped 0 bases and J dropped 4 bases, with 21 bases sitting between them. The CDR3 totals 18 residues. Germline V gene data show CDR1 as SGHRS and CDR2 as YFSETQ. CDR3 bases: TGCGCCAGCAGCTTGGCCGGGCCGGGGCTGGGGTCTGCAGATACGCAGTATTTT. Its translation: CASSLAGPGLGSADTQYF.

This clonotype was detected ten times or more. The chain recombines TRBV28 with TRBJ1-1; D is perhaps TRBD1 (6 bases). From germline, CDR1 is MDHEN and CDR2 SYDVKM. The CDR3 contains 14 residues. Trimming cost V 6 bases and J 3 bases, with 14 bases left between them. In DNA, the CDR3 is TGTGCCAGCAGCCTTACAGGGAGGTACACTGAAGCTTTCTTT. It codes for CASSLTGRYTEAFF.

This clonotype was seen repeatedly, ten times or more. The chain is built from TRBV7-2 and TRBJ1-4; tentatively, D is TRBD1 (5 bases). Deletions cut 1 base from V and 8 bases from J, with 5 bases between. The CDR3 extends over 12 amino acids. Germline lookup yields CDR1 SGHTA and CDR2 FQGNSA. DNA for the CDR3: TGTGCCAGCAGCTTAGACAGGGAAAAACTGTTTTTT. It yields the protein CASSLDREKLFF. Supplemented by reference TRBV7-2 and TRBJ1-4, the full variable domain reads GAGVSQSPSNKVTEKGKDVELRCDPISGHTALYWYRQSLGQGLEFLIYFQGNSAPDKSGLPSDRFSAERTGGSVSTLTIQRTQQEDSAVYLCASSLDREKLFFGSGTQLSVL.

This clonotype was observed a handful of times. The junction shows a germline mismatch at one end, possibly a read error. The chain is built from TRBV18 and TRBJ1-5; no clear D gene. Looked up from germline, CDR1 is KGHSH and CDR2 is LQKENI. The CDR3 loop spans 14 amino acids. The CDR3 nucleotides are TGTGCCAGCTCACCTACGAATAGCAATCAGCCCCAGAATTTT. This translates into CASSPTNSNQPQNF.

At least ten counts were recorded for this clonotype. This chain joins TRBV6-5 and TRBJ1-1, with TRBD1 as a possible D gene (6 bases). CDR3 length equals 14 residues. V lost 6 bases, J lost 4 bases, and 15 bases lay in between. Germline-derived CDR1 and CDR2 are MNHEY and SVGAGI. The CDR3 coding sequence is TGTGCCAGCAGAATGACAGGTACCGGCACTGAAGCTTTCTTT. The encoded protein is CASRMTGTGTEAFF.

This clonotype was seen at least ten times. The chain uses TRBV29-1 and TRBJ1-4; TRBD1 is a possible D gene (6 bases). V lost 1 base and J lost 4, with 7 bases in between. From germline, CDR1 is SQVTM and CDR2 ANQGSEA. The CDR3 runs to 13 residues. Here the CDR3 DNA reads TGCAGCGTTGAAGCAGGGGTTAATGAAAAACTGTTTTTT. Its protein product is CSVEAGVNEKLFF.

This clonotype was counted many times. The rearrangement links TRBV7-9 to TRBJ2-7, with a possible D match to TRBD2 (5 bases). Trimming removed 6 bases from V and 4 bases from J, with 22 bases in between. Germline loops: CDR1 SEHNR, CDR2 FQNEAQ (reference sequence). The CDR3 is made up of 16 amino acids. The CDR3 is CASSFSKEAPTYEQYF. The CDR3 DNA reads as TGTGCCAGCAGTTTTAGCAAGGAGGCCCCTACTTACGAGCAGTACTTC.

This clonotype has a count of ten or more. This chain connects TRBV7-2 to TRBJ1-2; no clear D gene. V lost 6 bases and J lost 8, with 22 bases in between. The CDR3 is made up of 15 amino acids. Germline lookup yields CDR1 SGHTA and CDR2 FQGNSA. The CDR3, as DNA: TGTGCCAGCAGTTCACGCTTACACGGCATGGACGGCTACACCTTC. Protein: CASSSRLHGMDGYTF.

The sample holds many counts of this clonotype. The chain uses TRBV3-1 and TRBJ1-1, with D hard to call. Germline V gene data show CDR1 as LGHDT and CDR2 as YNNKEL (reference sequence). This CDR3 is 14 amino acids long. Trimming shortened V by 0 bases and J by 0 bases, and 5 bases separated the two germline ends. CDR3 loop: CASSQDLMNTEAFF. The CDR3 region has the DNA TGTGCCAGCAGCCAAGATCTGATGAACACTGAAGCTTTCTTT.

This clonotype was seen ten or more times. The V call is TRBV5-1, the J call TRBJ2-7; tentative D call: TRBD1 (6 bases). The germline V and J ends were trimmed by 4 bases and 6 bases, with 11 bases remaining between them. CDR3 size: 12 residues. The germline V gene encodes CDR1 SGHRS and CDR2 YFSETQ. CDR3 coding DNA: TGCGCCAGCAGCCCTACAGGGAGCGAGCAGTACTTC. Translation: CASSPTGSEQYF.

This clonotype occurred many times. This chain uses TRBV5-1 with TRBJ2-2, with D unclear. Germline CDR1 SGHRS, CDR2 YFSETQ. This CDR3 spans 15 amino acids. Trimming removed 0 bases at V and 4 bases at J, with 10 bases between. The CDR3 protein is CASSLVGRSTGELFF. CDR3 coding DNA: TGCGCCAGCAGCTTGGTAGGCCGAAGCACCGGGGAGCTGTTTTTT. The complete variable domain, with remaining parts taken from reference TRBV5-1 and TRBJ2-2, reads KAGVTQTPRYLIKTRGQQVTLSCSPISGHRSVSWYQQTPGQGLQFLFEYFSETQRNKGNFPGRFSGRQFSNSRSEMNVSTLELGDSALYLCASSLVGRSTGELFFGEGSRLTVL.

This clonotype was counted only a few times. The chain employs TRBV4-1 and TRBJ1-2; D is undetermined. The CDR3 length is 14 residues. CDR1 is MGHRA, CDR2 YSYEKL, per germline. V was cut by 4 bases and J by 4 bases, with 13 bases left in between. The CDR3 spells CASSRGLDGYGYTF. DNA for the CDR3: TGCGCCAGCAGCCGAGGGTTGGACGGCTATGGCTACACCTTC.

This clonotype was seen ten or more times. An end of the junction differs from the germline gene, which may be a read error. This chain uses TRBV5-1 with TRBJ1-6; perhaps TRBD1 as D (6 bases). The germline V gene has CDR1 SGHRS and CDR2 YFSETQ. The CDR3 is made up of 15 amino acids. The CDR3 reads CASRPAQGEGSPLNF. CDR3 nucleotide sequence: TGCGCCAGCAGGCCGGCACAGGGAGAAGGATCACCCCTCAACTTT.

The table lists this clonotype with many counts. The chain combines TRBV10-3 with TRBJ1-1; no firm D call. Trimming stripped 9 bases from V and 2 bases from J, with 22 bases between. The CDR3 sequence is 16 residues long. Germline values: CDR1 ENHRY, CDR2 SYGVKD. CDR3 loop: CAIREIGSPRNTEAFF. The CDR3 DNA is TGTGCCATTAGGGAAATTGGATCCCCCAGAAACACTGAAGCTTTCTTT.

This clonotype has at least ten counts. V gene TRBV3-1 combines with J gene TRBJ1-2, with 9 bases matching TRBD1. The CDR3 has 13 amino acids. Germline CDR1 and CDR2: LGHDT and YNNKEL (reference sequence). J lost 11 bases, V lost 1 base, and 5 bases had no gene match. For the CDR3, the DNA is TGTGCCAGCAGCCAAGTCCTGACAGGGGGGTACACCTTC. The encoded protein is CASSQVLTGGYTF.

On this clonotype itself: A much larger clone lies a single base off, so this may be a read error. V and J are TRBV20-1 and TRBJ1-2; TRBD1 is a possible D gene (6 bases). With 3 bases removed from V and 6 bases from J, the gap between germline ends came to 17 bases. Germline lookup yields CDR1 DFQATT and CDR2 SNEGSKA (reference sequence). The CDR3 has 14 amino acids. CDR3 coding DNA: TGCAGTGCTAGTAACTCGGGAAAGGGGGATGGCTACACCTTC. Translated: CSASNSGKGDGYTF.

This clonotype occurred many times. The genes are TRBV4-2 and TRBJ2-1; TRBD2 aligns across 10 bases. CDR1 and CDR2 from the germline V gene are LGHNA and YNFKEQ. The V gene end was trimmed by 1 base and the J gene end by 4 bases; junction bases not matched to a gene: 4. The CDR3 spans 16 residues. The CDR3 nucleotides are TGTGCCAGCAGCCAAGTTTCTAGCGGGGGATACAATGAGCAGTTCTTC. Translated, it gives CASSQVSSGGYNEQFF.

Ten or more counts support this clonotype. The chain uses TRBV7-6 and TRBJ2-1; 12 bases match TRBD2. V shed 6 bases, J shed 5 bases, and the junction held 8 bases outside the gene matches. This CDR3 is 16 amino acids long. Germline V gene sequence: CDR1 SGHVS, CDR2 FNYEAQ. The CDR3 DNA follows: TGTGCCAGCAGATATGGGACTAGCGGGCCCAACAATGAGCAGTTCTTC. This gives the protein CASRYGTSGPNNEQFF.

This clonotype was detected many times. The J gene is TRBJ2-5, the V gene TRBV5-1, with TRBD1 matching 7 bases. CDR3 length equals 16 residues. CDR1 SGHRS and CDR2 YFSETQ come from the germline V gene. V dropped 3 bases and J dropped 4; count of bases not matched to a gene: 12. This CDR3 reads CASSSPTGTVGETQYF. DNA of the CDR3: TGCGCCAGCAGCTCACCAACCGGGACAGTGGGAGAGACCCAGTACTTC. Combining the CDR3 with reference TRBV5-1 and TRBJ2-5 gives the whole variable domain KAGVTQTPRYLIKTRGQQVTLSCSPISGHRSVSWYQQTPGQGLQFLFEYFSETQRNKGNFPGRFSGRQFSNSRSEMNVSTLELGDSALYLCASSSPTGTVGETQYFGPGTRLLVL.

This clonotype was counted ten times or more. This chain links TRBV20-1 with TRBJ1-2, with unresolved D. CDR1 DFQATT and CDR2 SNEGSKA come from the germline V gene (reference sequence). V lost 2 bases, J lost 3 bases, and 7 bases lay in between. The CDR3 has 12 amino acids. In DNA form, the CDR3 reads TGCAGTGCTAGACAGAACGACTATGGCTACACCTTC. Residues: CSARQNDYGYTF.

This clonotype was seen at least ten times. At one end, the junction sequence differs from germline, possibly due to a read error. The chain links TRBV20-1 to TRBJ1-2, with a weak D call TRBD1 (6 bases). CDR1 and CDR2 (germline): DFQATT, SNEGSKA (reference sequence). There are 16 residues in the CDR3. The CDR3 region is CSVRPTGGYSAVPLRF. The CDR3 region has the DNA TGCAGTGTTCGCCCGACAGGAGGGTATAGTGCTGTCCCCCTTCGGTTC.

At least ten counts were recorded for this clonotype. The V and J genes are TRBV3-1 and TRBJ2-7; D assignment may be TRBD1 or TRBD2 (7 bases each). This CDR3 is 14 amino acids long. Germline values: CDR1 LGHDT, CDR2 YNNKEL (reference sequence). The ends were cut back, 5 bases at V and 6 bases at J, with 17 bases in the middle. The CDR3 nucleotides are TGTGCCAGCAGCTCCCAGGGGGGACTAAGCGAGCAGTACTTC. Protein: CASSSQGGLSEQYF.

At least ten counts were recorded for this clonotype. The V call is TRBV14, the J call TRBJ1-1, with D unclear. CDR3 length equals 15 residues. CDR1 is SGHDN, CDR2 FVKESK, per germline. V lost 0 bases and J lost 1, with 9 bases in between. The CDR3 region has the DNA TGTGCCAGCAGCCAAGATCTCGGCGGGAACACTGAAGCTTTCTTT. It specifies CASSQDLGGNTEAFF. Using reference TRBV14 and TRBJ1-1 for the parts outside the CDR3, the full variable domain is EAGVTQFPSHSVIEKGQTVTLRCDPISGHDNLYWYRRVMGKEIKFLLHFVKESKQDESGMPNNRFLAERTGGTYSTLKVQPAELEDSGVYFCASSQDLGGNTEAFFGQGTRLTVV.